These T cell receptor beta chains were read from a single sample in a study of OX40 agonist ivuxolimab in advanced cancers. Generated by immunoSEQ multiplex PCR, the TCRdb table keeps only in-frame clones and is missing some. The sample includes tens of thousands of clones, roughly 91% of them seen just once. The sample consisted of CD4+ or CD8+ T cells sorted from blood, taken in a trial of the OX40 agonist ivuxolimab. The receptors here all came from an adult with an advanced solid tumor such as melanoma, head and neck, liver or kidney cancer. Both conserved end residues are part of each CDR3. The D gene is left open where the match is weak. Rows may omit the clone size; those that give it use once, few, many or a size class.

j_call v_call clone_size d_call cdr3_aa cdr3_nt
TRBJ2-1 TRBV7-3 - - CASSLTSANNEQFF TGTGCCAGCAGCTTAACTAGCGCAAACAATGAGCAGTTCTTC
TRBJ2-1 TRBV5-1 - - CASSLTIGGSSYNEQFF TGCGCCAGCAGCTTGACTATAGGGGGGAGCTCCTACAATGAGCAGTTCTTC
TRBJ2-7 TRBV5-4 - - CASSPRGPAYEQYF TGTGCCAGCAGCCCCAGGGGACCTGCCTACGAGCAGTACTTC
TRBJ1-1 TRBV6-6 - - CASSFGRTTEAFF TGTGCCAGCAGTTTTGGGAGGACCACTGAAGCTTTCTTT
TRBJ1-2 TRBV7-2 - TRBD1 CASSLGQGDRGYTF TGTGCCAGCAGCTTAGGACAGGGTGACCGTGGCTACACCTTC
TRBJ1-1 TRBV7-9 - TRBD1 CASSLRDRGEAFF TGTGCCAGCAGCTTAAGGGACAGGGGTGAAGCTTTCTTT
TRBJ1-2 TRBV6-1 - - CASSEGGKGGAFGYTF TGTGCCAGCAGTGAAGGGGGGAAGGGAGGGGCGTTTGGCTACACCTTC
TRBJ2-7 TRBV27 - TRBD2 CASSLFGTSLGEQYF TGTGCCAGCAGTTTATTTGGGACTAGCTTAGGCGAGCAGTACTTC
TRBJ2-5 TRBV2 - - CASSETRQSQETQYF TGTGCCAGCAGTGAAACACGACAGAGCCAAGAGACCCAGTACTTC
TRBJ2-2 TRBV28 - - CASSMSGGSTGELFF TGTGCCAGCAGTATGTCCGGGGGATCCACCGGGGAGCTGTTTTTT
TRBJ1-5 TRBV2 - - CASKAGNNQPQHF TGTGCCAGCAAGGCAGGGAATAATCAGCCCCAGCATTTT
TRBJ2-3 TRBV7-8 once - CASSLMGAPSSQYF TGTGCCAGCAGCTTAATGGGCGCCCCCTCGTCGCAGTATTTT
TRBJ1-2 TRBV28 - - CASSSSGGADYGYTF TGTGCCAGCAGTTCGTCGGGGGGCGCGGACTATGGCTACACCTTC
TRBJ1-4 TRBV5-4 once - CASRGAGEKLFF TGTGCCAGCCGGGGGGCTGGTGAAAAACTGTTTTTT
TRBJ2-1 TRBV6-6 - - CASSPLGGGRENEQFF TGTGCCAGCAGCCCTTTAGGGGGGGGGCGTGAAAATGAGCAGTTCTTC
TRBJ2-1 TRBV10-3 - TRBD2 CAISGRLAGGNEQFF TGTGCCATCAGTGGACGACTAGCGGGAGGCAATGAGCAGTTCTTC
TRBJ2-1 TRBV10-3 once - CAISESAENEQFF TGTGCCATCAGTGAGTCGGCTGAGAATGAGCAGTTCTTC
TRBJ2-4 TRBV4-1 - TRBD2 CASRGLAGGLNIQYF TGCGCCAGCAGGGGACTAGCGGGAGGGTTAAACATTCAGTACTTC
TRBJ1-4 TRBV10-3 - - CAIRGVSNEKLFF TGTGCCATCCGAGGGGTGTCTAATGAAAAACTGTTTTTT
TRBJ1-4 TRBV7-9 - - CASSRTGGALNEKLFF TGTGCCAGCAGCCGAACGGGGGGGGCCCTTAATGAAAAACTGTTTTTT
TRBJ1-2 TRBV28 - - CASSRGTSNGYTF TGTGCCAGCAGTCGGGGGACATCGAATGGCTACACCTTC
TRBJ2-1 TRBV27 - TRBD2 CASSWSGTLSGSEQFF TGTGCCAGCAGTTGGAGCGGGACTCTATCCGGCAGTGAGCAGTTCTTC
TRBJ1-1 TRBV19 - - CASRVSGPLNTEAFF TGTGCCAGTAGGGTATCAGGACCCCTGAACACTGAAGCTTTCTTT
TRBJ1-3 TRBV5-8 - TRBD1 CASSWGQRYSGNTIYF TGTGCCAGCAGCTGGGGACAGAGATACTCTGGAAACACCATATATTTT
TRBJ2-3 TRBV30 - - CAWSVSSGTSTDTQYF TGTGCCTGGAGTGTAAGTTCCGGGACTAGCACAGATACGCAGTATTTT
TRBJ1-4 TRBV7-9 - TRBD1 CASSQGQGYEKLFF TGTGCCAGCAGCCAGGGACAGGGATATGAAAAACTGTTTTTT
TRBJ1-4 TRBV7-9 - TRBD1 CASRSDRGLNEKLFF TGTGCCAGCAGGTCCGACAGGGGGCTTAATGAAAAACTGTTTTTT
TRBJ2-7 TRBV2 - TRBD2 CASRVGGTIAYEQYF TGTGCCAGCAGGGTGGGGGGGACTATCGCCTACGAGCAGTACTTC
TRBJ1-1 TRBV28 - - CASSLFLGTSSEAFF TGTGCCAGCAGTTTATTTCTGGGTACTTCTTCTGAAGCTTTCTTT
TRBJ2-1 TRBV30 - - CAWSDTAVRGGNEQFF TGTGCCTGGAGCGATACAGCTGTAAGAGGAGGCAATGAGCAGTTCTTC
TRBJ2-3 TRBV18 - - CASSPYTDTQYF TGTGCCAGCTCACCTTACACAGATACGCAGTATTTT
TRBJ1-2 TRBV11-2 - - CASSLTTGNYGYTF TGTGCCAGCAGCTTAACGACGGGCAACTATGGCTACACCTTC
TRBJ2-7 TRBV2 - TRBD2 CASTPRASGNYEQYF TGTGCCAGCACACCGAGGGCTAGCGGAAACTACGAGCAGTACTTC
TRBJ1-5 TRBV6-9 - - CASSYDGGQSNQPQHF TGTGCCAGCAGTTATGATGGGGGTCAAAGCAATCAGCCCCAGCATTTT
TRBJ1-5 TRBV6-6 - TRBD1 CASSRTGGGNQPQHF TGTGCCAGCAGCCGGACAGGGGGCGGTAATCAGCCCCAGCATTTT
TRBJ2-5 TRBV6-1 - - CASTRADPQETQYF TGTGCCAGCACTCGGGCAGATCCACAAGAGACCCAGTACTTC
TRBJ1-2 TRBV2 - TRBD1 CASSEQGANYGYTF TGTGCCAGCAGTGAACAGGGGGCGAACTATGGCTACACCTTC
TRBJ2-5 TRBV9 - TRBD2 CASSVGGRGETQYF TGTGCCAGCAGTGTTGGCGGGAGAGGAGAGACCCAGTACTTC
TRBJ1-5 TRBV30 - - CAWRGSGNQPQHF TGTGCCTGGAGGGGGTCGGGGAATCAGCCCCAGCATTTT
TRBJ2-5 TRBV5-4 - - CASSLARLGGKETQYF TGTGCCAGCAGCTTGGCAAGACTAGGGGGCAAAGAGACCCAGTACTTC
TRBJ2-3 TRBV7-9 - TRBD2 CASRGLAGGKDTQYF TGTGCCAGCAGGGGCTTGGCGGGAGGGAAAGATACGCAGTATTTT
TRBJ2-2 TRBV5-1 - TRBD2 CASSSIPGLAVSGELFF TGCGCCAGCAGCTCGATTCCGGGACTAGCGGTTTCCGGGGAGCTGTTTTTT
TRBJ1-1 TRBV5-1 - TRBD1 CASSSDREYTEAFF TGCGCCAGCAGCTCGGACAGGGAGTACACTGAAGCTTTCTTT
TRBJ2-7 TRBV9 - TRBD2 CASSLRAGDYEQYF TGTGCCAGCAGCCTACGTGCGGGGGACTACGAGCAGTACTTC
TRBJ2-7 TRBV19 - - CASSTTQYEQYF TGTGCCAGTAGTACAACACAGTACGAGCAGTACTTC
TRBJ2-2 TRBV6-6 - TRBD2 CASSYERRGGGELFF TGTGCCAGCAGTTACGAGAGGCGGGGGGGCGGGGAGCTGTTTTTT
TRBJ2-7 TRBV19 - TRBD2 CASSIGVTSGTGEQYF TGTGCCAGTAGTATAGGAGTTACTAGCGGGACTGGGGAGCAGTACTTC
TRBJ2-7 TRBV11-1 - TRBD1 CASSSYGTGDYEQYF TGTGCCAGCAGCTCTTACGGGACAGGGGACTACGAGCAGTACTTC
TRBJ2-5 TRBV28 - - CASRQGGFVGETQYF TGTGCCAGCAGACAGGGCGGGTTCGTTGGAGAGACCCAGTACTTC
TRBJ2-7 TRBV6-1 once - CASSEPWALDF TGTGCCAGCAGTGAACCATGGGCTCTCGACTTC
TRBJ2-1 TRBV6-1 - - CASSEGGPLAGSRQFF TGTGCCAGCAGTGAAGGGGGCCCTTTGGCAGGGTCGAGGCAGTTCTTC
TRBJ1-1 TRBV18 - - CASSPPHALGNTEAFF TGTGCCAGCTCACCACCGCACGCTTTAGGGAACACTGAAGCTTTCTTT
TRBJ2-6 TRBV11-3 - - CASSSGANVLTF TGTGCCAGCAGCTCAGGGGCCAACGTCCTGACTTTC
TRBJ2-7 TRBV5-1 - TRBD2 CASSQPNRGGLAGSYEQYF TGCGCCAGCAGCCAGCCGAATCGGGGAGGACTAGCGGGTTCCTACGAGCAGTACTTC